This T cell receptor (beta chain) emerged from a study of Ad26.COV2.S vaccination and SARS-CoV-2 variants. Study information: Ad26.COV2.S, an intramuscular injection, was given once or twice 56 days apart.

Study results and caveats: Breadth of non-spike TCRs did not differ between vaccinees and placebo recipients.

Treatment indicated: roughly 19 received Ad26.COV2.S at low or high dose, single or two shots; 5 received placebo; per-sample allocation not given. Samples analyzed were those drawn on day 63 after the first vaccine or placebo injection. Concerning this clone: Its antigen is not known.

The CDR3 runs to 14 residues. Trimming shortened V by 2 bases and J by 7 bases, and 14 bases separated the two germline ends. CDR1 SNHLY and CDR2 FYNNEI come from the germline V gene. Only in-frame clones appear in the TCRdb table, and some are missing; sequencing was by immunoSEQ multiplex PCR. The sample includes about 390,000 clones, 75% to 90% of them seen just once. The TCR sequence derives from a person between 18 and 59 years old who received the Ad26.COV2.S COVID-19 vaccine or a placebo. The sequencing here drew on peripheral blood, taken in a trial of Ad26.COV2.S vaccine versus placebo. The V call is TRBV2, the J call TRBJ1-2; D might be TRBD1 (6 bases). CDR3 nucleotide sequence: TGTGCCAGCAGTGAAAGGGGGGCAGAAGGTGGCTACACCTTC. Protein product: CASSERGAEGGYTF.